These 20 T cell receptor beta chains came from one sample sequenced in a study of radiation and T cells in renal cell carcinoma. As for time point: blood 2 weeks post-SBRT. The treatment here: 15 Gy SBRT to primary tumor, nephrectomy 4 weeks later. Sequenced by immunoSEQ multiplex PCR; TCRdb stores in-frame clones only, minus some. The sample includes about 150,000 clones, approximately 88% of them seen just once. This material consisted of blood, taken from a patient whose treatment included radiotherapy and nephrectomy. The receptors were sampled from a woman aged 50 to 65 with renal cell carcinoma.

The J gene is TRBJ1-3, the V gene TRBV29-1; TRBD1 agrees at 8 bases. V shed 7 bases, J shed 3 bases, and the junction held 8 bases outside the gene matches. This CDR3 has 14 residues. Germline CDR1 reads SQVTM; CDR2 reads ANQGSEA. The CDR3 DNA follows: TGCAGCGCCGTAGACAGGGGTGTTGGAAACACCATATATTTT. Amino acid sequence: CSAVDRGVGNTIYF.

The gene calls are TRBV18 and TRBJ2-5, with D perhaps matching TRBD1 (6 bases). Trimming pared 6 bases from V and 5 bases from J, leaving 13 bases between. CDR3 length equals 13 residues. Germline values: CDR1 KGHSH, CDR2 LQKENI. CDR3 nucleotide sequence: TGTGCCAGCTCTCGGACTCAGGGGGAGACCCAGTACTTC. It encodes CASSRTQGETQYF.

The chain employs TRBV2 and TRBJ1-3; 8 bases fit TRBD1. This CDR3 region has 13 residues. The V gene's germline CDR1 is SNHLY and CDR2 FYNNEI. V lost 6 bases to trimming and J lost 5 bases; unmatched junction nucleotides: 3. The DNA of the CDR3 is TGTGCCAGCAGCGGACAGGGTCGAAACACCATATATTTT. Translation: CASSGQGRNTIYF.

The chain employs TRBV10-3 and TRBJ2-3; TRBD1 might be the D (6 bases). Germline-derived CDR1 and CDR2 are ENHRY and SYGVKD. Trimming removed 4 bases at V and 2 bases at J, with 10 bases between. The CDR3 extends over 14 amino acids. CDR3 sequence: CAISGQEFTDTQYF. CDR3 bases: TGTGCCATCAGTGGACAGGAGTTCACAGATACGCAGTATTTT.

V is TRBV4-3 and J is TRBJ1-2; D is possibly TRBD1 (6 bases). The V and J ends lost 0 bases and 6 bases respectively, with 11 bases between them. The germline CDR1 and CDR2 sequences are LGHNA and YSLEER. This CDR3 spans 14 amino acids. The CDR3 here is CASSQDLNRDGYTF. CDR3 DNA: TGCGCCAGCAGCCAAGATTTGAACAGGGATGGCTACACCTTC.

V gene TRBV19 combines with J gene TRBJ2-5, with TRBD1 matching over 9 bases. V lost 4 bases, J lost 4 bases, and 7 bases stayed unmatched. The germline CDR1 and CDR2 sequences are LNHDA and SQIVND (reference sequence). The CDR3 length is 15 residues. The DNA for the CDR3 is TGTGCCAGTAGTACCCCAAACAGGGGGCCAGAGACCCAGTACTTC. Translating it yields CASSTPNRGPETQYF. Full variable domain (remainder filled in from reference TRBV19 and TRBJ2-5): DGGITQSPKYLFRKEGQNVTLSCEQNLNHDAMYWYRQDPGQGLRLIYYSQIVNDFQKGDIAEGYSVSREKKESFPLTVTSAQKNPTAFYLCASSTPNRGPETQYFGPGTRLLVL.

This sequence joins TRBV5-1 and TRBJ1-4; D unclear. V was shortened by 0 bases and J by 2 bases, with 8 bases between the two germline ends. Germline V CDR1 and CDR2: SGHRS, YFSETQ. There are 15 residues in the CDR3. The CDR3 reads CASSLDRGTNEKLFF. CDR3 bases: TGCGCCAGCAGCTTGGACCGGGGTACTAATGAAAAACTGTTTTTT.

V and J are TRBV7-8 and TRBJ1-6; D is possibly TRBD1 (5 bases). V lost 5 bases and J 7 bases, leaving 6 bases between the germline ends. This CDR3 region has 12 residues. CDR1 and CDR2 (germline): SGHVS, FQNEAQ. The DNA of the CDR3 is TGTGCCAGCAGCCAGGGCAATTCACCCCTCCACTTT. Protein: CASSQGNSPLHF.

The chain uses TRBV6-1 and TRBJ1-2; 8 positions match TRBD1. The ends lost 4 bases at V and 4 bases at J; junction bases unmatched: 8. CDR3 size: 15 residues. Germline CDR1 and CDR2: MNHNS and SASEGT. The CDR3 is CASSGGQAYSYGYTF. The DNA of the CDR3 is TGTGCCAGCAGTGGGGGACAGGCATATAGCTATGGCTACACCTTC.

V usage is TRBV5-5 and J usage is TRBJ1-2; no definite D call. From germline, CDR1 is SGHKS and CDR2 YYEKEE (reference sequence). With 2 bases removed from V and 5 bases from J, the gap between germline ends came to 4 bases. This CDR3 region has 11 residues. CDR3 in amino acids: CASSFGYGYTF. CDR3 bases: TGTGCCAGCAGCTTTGGATATGGCTACACCTTC. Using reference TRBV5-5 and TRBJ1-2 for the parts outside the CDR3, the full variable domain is DAGVTQSPTHLIKTRGQQVTLRCSPISGHKSVSWYQQVLGQGPQFIFQYYEKEERGRGNFPDRFSARQFPNYSSELNVNALLLGDSALYLCASSFGYGYTFGSGTRLTVV.

CDR3 coding DNA: TGTGCCAGCAGCTTTGGGACAGGAGATTACGAGCAGTACTTC. Protein product: CASSFGTGDYEQYF. This chain joins TRBV7-6 and TRBJ2-7; 8 bases are shared with TRBD1. J lost 4 bases, V lost 3 bases, and 5 bases had no gene match. CDR1 SGHVS and CDR2 FNYEAQ come from the germline V gene. This CDR3 comprises 14 residues.

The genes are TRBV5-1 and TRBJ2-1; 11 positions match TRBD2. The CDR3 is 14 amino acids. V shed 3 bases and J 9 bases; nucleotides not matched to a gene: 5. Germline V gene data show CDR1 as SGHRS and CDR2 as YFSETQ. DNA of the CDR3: TGCGCCAGCAGCTCGCACGGGACTAGCGGTGAGCAGTTCTTC. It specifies CASSSHGTSGEQFF.

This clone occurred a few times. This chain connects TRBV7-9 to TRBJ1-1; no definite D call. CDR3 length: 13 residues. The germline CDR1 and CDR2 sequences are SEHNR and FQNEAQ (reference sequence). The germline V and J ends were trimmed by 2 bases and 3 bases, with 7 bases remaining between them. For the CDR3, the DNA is TGTGCCAGCAGCTTAACGTACGACACTGAAGCTTTCTTT. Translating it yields CASSLTYDTEAFF.

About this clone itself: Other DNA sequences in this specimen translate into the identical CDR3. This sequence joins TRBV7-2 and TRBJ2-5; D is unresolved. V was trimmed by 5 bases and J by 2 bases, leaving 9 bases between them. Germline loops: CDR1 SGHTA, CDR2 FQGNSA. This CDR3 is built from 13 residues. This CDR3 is CASSRGVQETQYF. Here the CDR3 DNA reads TGTGCCAGCAGCCGCGGAGTGCAAGAGACCCAGTACTTC.

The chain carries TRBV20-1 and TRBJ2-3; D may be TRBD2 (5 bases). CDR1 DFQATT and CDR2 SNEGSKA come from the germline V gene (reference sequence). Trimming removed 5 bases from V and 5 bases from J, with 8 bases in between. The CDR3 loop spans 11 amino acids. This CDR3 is CSALAVDTQYF. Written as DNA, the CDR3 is TGCAGTGCTCTAGCAGTAGATACGCAGTATTTT.

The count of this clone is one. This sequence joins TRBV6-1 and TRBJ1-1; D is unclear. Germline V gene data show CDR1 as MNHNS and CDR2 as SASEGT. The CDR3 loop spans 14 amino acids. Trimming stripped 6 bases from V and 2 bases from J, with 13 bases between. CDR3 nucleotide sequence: TGTGCCAGCAGCCTACCGGCATTCAACACTGAAGCTTTCTTT. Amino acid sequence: CASSLPAFNTEAFF.

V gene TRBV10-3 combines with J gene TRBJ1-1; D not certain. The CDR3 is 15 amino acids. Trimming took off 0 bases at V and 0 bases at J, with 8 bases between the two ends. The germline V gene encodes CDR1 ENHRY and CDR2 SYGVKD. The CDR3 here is CAISESPGLNTEAFF. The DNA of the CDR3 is TGTGCCATCAGTGAGTCACCCGGGTTGAACACTGAAGCTTTCTTT.

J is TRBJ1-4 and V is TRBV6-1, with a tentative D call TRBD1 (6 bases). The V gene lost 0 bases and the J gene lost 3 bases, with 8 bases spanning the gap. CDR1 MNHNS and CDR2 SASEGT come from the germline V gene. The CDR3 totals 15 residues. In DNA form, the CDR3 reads TGTGCCAGCAGTGAAGCAGGACAGCCTAATGAAAAACTGTTTTTT. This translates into CASSEAGQPNEKLFF.

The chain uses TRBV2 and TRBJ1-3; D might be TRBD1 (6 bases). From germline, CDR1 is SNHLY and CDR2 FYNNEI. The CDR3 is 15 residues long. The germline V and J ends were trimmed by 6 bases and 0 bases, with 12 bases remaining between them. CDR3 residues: CASREGDLSGNTIYF. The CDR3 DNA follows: TGTGCCAGCAGAGAGGGGGATCTCTCTGGAAACACCATATATTTT.

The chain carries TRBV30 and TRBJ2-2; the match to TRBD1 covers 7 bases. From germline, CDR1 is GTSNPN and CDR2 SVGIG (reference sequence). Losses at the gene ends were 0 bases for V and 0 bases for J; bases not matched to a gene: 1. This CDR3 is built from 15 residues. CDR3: CAWSVQGANTGELFF. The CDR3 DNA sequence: TGTGCCTGGAGTGTTCAGGGGGCGAACACCGGGGAGCTGTTTTTT.